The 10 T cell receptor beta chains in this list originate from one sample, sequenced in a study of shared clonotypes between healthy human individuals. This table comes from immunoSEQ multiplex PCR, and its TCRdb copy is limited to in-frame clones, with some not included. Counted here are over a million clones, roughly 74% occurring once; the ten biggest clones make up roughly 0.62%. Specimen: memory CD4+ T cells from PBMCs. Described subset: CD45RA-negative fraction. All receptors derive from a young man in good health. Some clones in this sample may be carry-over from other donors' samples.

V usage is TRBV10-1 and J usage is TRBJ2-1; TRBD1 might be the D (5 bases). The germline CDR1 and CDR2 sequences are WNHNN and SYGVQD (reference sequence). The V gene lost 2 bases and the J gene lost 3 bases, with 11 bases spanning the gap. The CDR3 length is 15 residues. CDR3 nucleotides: TGCGCCAGCAGTGAGAGTCAGGGAAGCTACAATGAGCAGTTCTTC. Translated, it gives CASSESQGSYNEQFF.

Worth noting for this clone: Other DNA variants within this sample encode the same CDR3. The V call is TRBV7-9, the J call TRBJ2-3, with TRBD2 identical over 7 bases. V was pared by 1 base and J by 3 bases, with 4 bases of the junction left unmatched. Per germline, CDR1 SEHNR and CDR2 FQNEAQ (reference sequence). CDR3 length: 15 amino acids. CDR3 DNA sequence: TGTGCCAGCAGCTTAGTGCGGGGGAATACAGATACGCAGTATTTT. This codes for CASSLVRGNTDTQYF.

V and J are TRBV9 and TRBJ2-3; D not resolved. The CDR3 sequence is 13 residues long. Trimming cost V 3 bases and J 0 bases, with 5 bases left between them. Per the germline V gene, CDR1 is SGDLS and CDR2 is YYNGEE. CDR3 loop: CASSDMSTDTQYF. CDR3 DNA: TGTGCCAGCAGCGATATGAGCACAGATACGCAGTATTTT. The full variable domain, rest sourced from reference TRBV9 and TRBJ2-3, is DSGVTQTPKHLITATGQRVTLRCSPRSGDLSVYWYQQSLDQGLQFLIQYYNGEERAKGNILERFSAQQFPDLHSELNLSSLELGDSALYFCASSDMSTDTQYFGPGTRLTVL.

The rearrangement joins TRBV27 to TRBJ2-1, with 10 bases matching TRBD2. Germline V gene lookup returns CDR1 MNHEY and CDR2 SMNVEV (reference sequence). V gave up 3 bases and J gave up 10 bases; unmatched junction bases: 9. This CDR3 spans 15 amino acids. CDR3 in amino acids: CASSFRSGRAGEQFF. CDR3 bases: TGTGCCAGCAGTTTCAGGAGCGGGAGGGCTGGGGAGCAGTTCTTC.

For the CDR3, the DNA is TGTGCCAGCAGCCCCCAACAGGATTCCTCTGGAAACACCATATATTTT. As protein: CASSPQQDSSGNTIYF. The rearrangement links TRBV11-1 to TRBJ1-3, with D possibly matching TRBD1 (5 bases). This CDR3 is 16 amino acids long. Germline CDR1 reads SGHAT; CDR2 reads FQDESV (reference sequence). The V and J ends lost 5 bases and 0 bases respectively, with 14 bases between them.

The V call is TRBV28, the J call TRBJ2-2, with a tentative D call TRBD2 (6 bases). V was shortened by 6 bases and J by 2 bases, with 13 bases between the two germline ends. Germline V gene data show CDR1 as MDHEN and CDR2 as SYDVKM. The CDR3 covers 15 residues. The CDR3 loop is CASRPNGRNTGELFF. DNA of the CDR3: TGTGCCAGCAGACCCAACGGGAGAAACACCGGGGAGCTGTTTTTT.

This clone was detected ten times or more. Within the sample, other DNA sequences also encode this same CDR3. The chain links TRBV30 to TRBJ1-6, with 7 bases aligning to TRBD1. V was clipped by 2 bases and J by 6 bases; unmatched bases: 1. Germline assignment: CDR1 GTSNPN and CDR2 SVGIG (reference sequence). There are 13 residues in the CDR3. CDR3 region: CAWSRQGNSPLHF. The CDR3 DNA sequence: TGTGCCTGGAGTAGACAGGGTAATTCACCCCTCCACTTT.

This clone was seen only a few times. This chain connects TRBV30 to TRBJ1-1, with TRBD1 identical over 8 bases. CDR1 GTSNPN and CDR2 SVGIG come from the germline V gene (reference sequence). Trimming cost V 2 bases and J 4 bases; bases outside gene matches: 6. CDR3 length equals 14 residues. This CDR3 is CAWSLITGGTEAFF. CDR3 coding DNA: TGTGCCTGGAGTCTTATCACAGGGGGCACTGAAGCTTTCTTT.

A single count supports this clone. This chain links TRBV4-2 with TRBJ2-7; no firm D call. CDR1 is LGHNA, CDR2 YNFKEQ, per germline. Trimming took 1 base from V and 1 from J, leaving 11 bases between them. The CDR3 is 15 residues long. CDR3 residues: CASSQGLLGSYEQYF. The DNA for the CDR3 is TGTGCCAGCAGCCAAGGACTGCTAGGTTCCTACGAGCAGTACTTC.

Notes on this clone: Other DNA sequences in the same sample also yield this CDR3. Here the CDR3 reads CAISERGDTQYF. For the CDR3, the DNA is TGTGCCATCAGTGAACGGGGGGATACGCAGTATTTT. This chain uses TRBV10-3 with TRBJ2-3; perhaps TRBD2 as D (6 bases). V gave up 3 bases and J gave up 6 bases, with 7 bases separating them. Germline V gene sequence: CDR1 ENHRY, CDR2 SYGVKD. This CDR3 has 12 residues.